This TCR beta chain originates from a study of T-cell reconstitution after alpha-beta-depleted transplantation in children. General observations from the study: Where some patients showed high TCRbeta diversity at day 60, it came from recipient T cells and thymic progenitors that had survived. T-cell numbers and diversity one year post-transplant derived largely from freshly generated T cells. Approximately two months post-transplant, alpha-beta T cells reportedly originated from several hundred expanded graft clones.

Germline V CDR1 and CDR2: PRHDT, FYEKMQ (reference sequence). The CDR3 length is 14 residues. The V end was cut by 6 bases, the J end by 0 bases, with 12 bases between. The sample holds a few counts of this clonotype. Its target is unknown. This sample's TCRbeta library carried unique molecular identifier barcodes. Using its own MiXCR run on the PCR reads, TCRdb lists one record per CDR3 protein. This table holds 400,000 to 450,000 distinct CDR3 sequences, around two fifths found once. The chain uses TRBV13 and TRBJ2-7, with D perhaps TRBD2 (6 bases). Sequences were derived from PBMCs, sampled before TCRalphabeta/CD19-depleted stem cell transplant. The receptor was derived from a girl aged 2-9 years with aplastic anemia, due to receive a stem cell transplant. DNA for the CDR3: TGTGCCAGCAGAAGAGCGGGTAGCTCCTACGAGCAGTACTTC. Its protein is CASRRAGSSYEQYF.